The sample holds a few counts of the clone carrying this T cell receptor beta chain. This sample is drawn from a study of blood T cell repertoires in COVID-19. Using immunoSEQ multiplex PCR, the repertoire was profiled, and TCRdb retains in-frame clones only, with some absent. The repertoire holds about 200,000 clones, approximately 86% seen once, with 3.8% in the top ten. The V end was cut by 2 bases, the J end by 8 bases, with 18 bases between. Germline assignment: CDR1 KGHDR and CDR2 SFDVKD. The CDR3 sequence is 16 residues long. The V and J genes are TRBV24-1 and TRBJ2-1, with D maybe TRBD2 (6 bases). The TCR originated in a woman between 35 and 50 years old with acute COVID-19. Sequencing was carried out using PBMCs or T cells enriched from blood (not recorded which). In DNA form, the CDR3 reads TGTGCCACCAGTGATTCCCTCGGGGGAGGAGTGTATGAGCAGTTCTTC. Translation gives CATSDSLGGGVYEQFF.